The 6 T cell receptor beta chains reported below all come from one sample, sequenced in a study of T cell repertoires in cytomegalovirus infection. One entry per CDR3 protein, called by TCRdb with MiXCR from the reads. The sample holds 200,000 or so distinct CDR3 sequences, 28% seen once. Sequenced input: PBMCs. These receptor sequences come from a human donor in good health (CMV status not recorded). Some clones in this sample may be carry-over from other donors' samples.

This clonotype has ten or more counts. The rearrangement joins TRBV7-3 to TRBJ2-2; 8 bases fit TRBD2. Germline CDR1 and CDR2: SGHTA and FQGTGA. The CDR3 is 16 amino acids. V lost 2 bases and J lost 1; bases outside the gene matches: 3. CDR3: CASSLQLAENTGELFF. In nucleotides, the CDR3 is TGTGCCAGCAGCTTACAACTAGCGGAGAACACCGGGGAGCTGTTTTTT.

There are a few counts of this clonotype. The J gene is TRBJ2-7, the V gene TRBV20-1; no clear D gene. This CDR3 has 12 amino acids. Germline loops: CDR1 DFQATT, CDR2 SNEGSKA (reference sequence). V lost 0 bases and J 4 bases, leaving 7 bases between the germline ends. In DNA form, the CDR3 reads TGCAGTGCTAGAGAACGATTTTACGAGCAGTACTTC. It codes for CSARERFYEQYF.

V gene TRBV5-1 combines with J gene TRBJ1-5; D gene uncertain. CDR3 length: 14 amino acids. Germline V lookup: CDR1 SGHRS, CDR2 YFSETQ. V was shortened by 7 bases and J by 4 bases, with 15 bases between the two germline ends. DNA for the CDR3: TGCGCCAGCGCAGAGAGTGCTAGGAATCAGCCCCAGCATTTT. It specifies CASAESARNQPQHF.

The sample holds many counts of this clonotype. The chain has TRBV3-1 and TRBJ2-7; D not resolved. V was pared by 5 bases and J by 6 bases, with 14 bases between. The CDR3 spans 13 residues. Germline values: CDR1 LGHDT, CDR2 YNNKEL (reference sequence). The CDR3 reads CASSFNRLAEQYF. CDR3 DNA: TGTGCCAGCAGCTTTAACCGACTGGCCGAGCAGTACTTC.

This clonotype was counted a few times. The chain combines TRBV20-1 with TRBJ1-5; possibly TRBD1 for D (5 bases). CDR1 DFQATT and CDR2 SNEGSKA come from the germline V gene (reference sequence). The CDR3 consists of 15 residues. With 6 bases removed from V and 2 bases from J, the gap between germline ends came to 17 bases. The CDR3 DNA is TGCAGTGCCCTCTCGGGGGTAAGAGGCAATCAGCCCCAGCATTTT. Translated: CSALSGVRGNQPQHF.

In its sample, this clonotype was seen many times. This chain connects TRBV7-9 to TRBJ2-7; 10 bases are a match to TRBD1. V lost 5 bases to trimming and J lost 5 bases; unmatched junction nucleotides: 9. Looked up from germline, CDR1 is SEHNR and CDR2 is FQNEAQ (reference sequence). This CDR3 is 15 amino acids long. DNA for the CDR3: TGTGCCAGCAGCATACCGGGACAGGGGTCCGACGAGCAGTACTTC. Translation: CASSIPGQGSDEQYF.